One sample yielded the 21 T cell receptor beta chains listed below, sequenced in a study of OX40 agonist ivuxolimab in advanced cancers. Using immunoSEQ multiplex PCR, the repertoire was profiled, and TCRdb retains in-frame clones only, with some absent. Of 50,000 to 65,000 clones detected, roughly 92% appear once; the ten largest clones hold around 15%. The sequencing used CD4+ or CD8+ T cells sorted from blood, collected in a trial of the OX40 agonist ivuxolimab. The receptors originated from an adult with an advanced solid tumor such as melanoma, head and neck, liver or kidney cancer.

This rearrangement joins TRBV7-6 to TRBJ2-2, with D tentatively TRBD2 (6 bases). CDR1 is SGHVS and CDR2 is FNYEAQ in the germline V gene. The V and J ends lost 1 base and 6 bases respectively, with 6 bases between them. This CDR3 is built from 13 residues. For the CDR3, the DNA is TGTGCCAGCAGCTTAGGCGGGGCCGGGGAGCTGTTTTTT. It yields the protein CASSLGGAGELFF.

The rearrangement joins TRBV19 to TRBJ1-3, with D possibly matching TRBD1 (5 bases). Germline CDR1 reads LNHDA; CDR2 reads SQIVND (reference sequence). Trimming shortened V by 5 bases and J by 0 bases, and 11 bases separated the two germline ends. The CDR3 contains 15 residues. The DNA of the CDR3 is TGTGCCAGTAGTCCAGGGACTGACTCTGGAAACACCATATATTTT. Encoded protein: CASSPGTDSGNTIYF.

This chain links TRBV2 with TRBJ2-1, with a weak D call TRBD2 (5 bases). Deletions cut 4 bases from V and 3 bases from J, with 19 bases between. The CDR3 is made up of 17 amino acids. Germline V gene sequence: CDR1 SNHLY, CDR2 FYNNEI. The CDR3 bases are TGTGCCAGCAGTGGGAAGGCGATAGGGAGTTTCTACAATGAGCAGTTCTTC. This encodes CASSGKAIGSFYNEQFF. Together with reference TRBV2 and TRBJ2-1, the CDR3 gives the full variable domain: EPEVTQTPSHQVTQMGQEVILRCVPISNHLYFYWYRQILGQKVEFLVSFYNNEISEKSEIFDDQFSVERPDGSNFTLKIRSTKLEDSAMYFCASSGKAIGSFYNEQFFGPGTRLTVL.

CDR3 loop: CASSLAIGNSPGANVLTF. The CDR3, as DNA: TGTGCCAGCAGCTTAGCGATAGGGAATTCGCCTGGGGCCAACGTCCTGACTTTC. The V call is TRBV13, the J call TRBJ2-6; no firm D call. V was shortened by 1 base and J by 2 bases, with 15 bases between the two germline ends. Germline CDR1 is PRHDT and CDR2 is FYEKMQ (reference sequence). CDR3 length: 18 residues.

V and J are TRBV27 and TRBJ2-1; perhaps TRBD1 as D (6 bases). The germline gives CDR1 MNHEY, CDR2 SMNVEV (reference sequence). CDR3 length: 13 amino acids. V was trimmed by 2 bases and J by 10 bases, leaving 12 bases between them. The CDR3: CASSLHRASEQFF. CDR3 nucleotides: TGTGCCAGCAGTTTACACAGGGCGAGCGAGCAGTTCTTC.

CDR3 in amino acids: CASSVAGEGYEQFF. The CDR3 bases are TGTGCCAGCAGCGTAGCCGGGGAGGGCTATGAGCAGTTCTTC. The chain carries TRBV9 and TRBJ2-1; 7 bases line up with TRBD2. This CDR3 spans 14 amino acids. V dropped 0 bases and J dropped 8; count of bases not matched to a gene: 5. Germline values: CDR1 SGDLS, CDR2 YYNGEE.

The rearrangement links TRBV9 to TRBJ2-2, with TRBD1 identical over 9 bases. The CDR3 totals 15 residues. Looked up from germline, CDR1 is SGDLS and CDR2 is YYNGEE. J gave up 6 bases and V 3 bases, and 6 bases lay outside the gene matches. The CDR3 DNA follows: TGTGCCAGCAGCGCCCTACAGGGGGCGCCCGGGGAGCTGTTTTTT. Translation: CASSALQGAPGELFF. The full variable domain, with the rest looked up from reference TRBV9 and TRBJ2-2, is DSGVTQTPKHLITATGQRVTLRCSPRSGDLSVYWYQQSLDQGLQFLIQYYNGEERAKGNILERFSAQQFPDLHSELNLSSLELGDSALYFCASSALQGAPGELFFGEGSRLTVL.

The chain recombines TRBV7-2 with TRBJ1-1, with TRBD1 identical over 11 bases. J was trimmed by 4 bases and V by 1 base; bases with no gene match: 2. CDR1 and CDR2 (germline): SGHTA, FQGNSA. This CDR3 spans 15 amino acids. The chain's CDR3 is CASSLEGTGGTEAFF. CDR3 coding DNA: TGTGCCAGCAGCTTAGAGGGGACAGGGGGCACTGAAGCTTTCTTT. Full variable domain (missing parts from reference TRBV7-2 and TRBJ1-1): GAGVSQSPSNKVTEKGKDVELRCDPISGHTALYWYRQSLGQGLEFLIYFQGNSAPDKSGLPSDRFSAERTGGSVSTLTIQRTQQEDSAVYLCASSLEGTGGTEAFFGQGTRLTVV.

J is TRBJ2-4 and V is TRBV11-2, with TRBD2 matching over 10 bases. The V gene's germline CDR1 is SGHAT and CDR2 FQNNGV. V lost 4 bases, J lost 3 bases, and 6 bases stayed unmatched. The CDR3 loop spans 16 amino acids. Here the CDR3 reads CASSSNSGRNKNIQYF. CDR3 coding DNA: TGTGCCAGCAGCTCAAATAGCGGGAGGAACAAAAACATTCAGTACTTC. The whole variable domain, filled in from reference TRBV11-2 and TRBJ2-4, reads EAGVAQSPRYKIIEKRQSVAFWCNPISGHATLYWYQQILGQGPKLLIQFQNNGVVDDSQLPKDRFSAERLKGVDSTLKIQPAKLEDSAVYLCASSSNSGRNKNIQYFGAGTRLSVL.

The chain uses TRBV29-1 and TRBJ1-4, with D hard to call. V lost 1 base and J lost 7, with 13 bases in between. Germline V gene sequence: CDR1 SQVTM, CDR2 ANQGSEA. This CDR3 has 14 residues. The CDR3 DNA follows: TGCAGCGTTGAAGTGGTGGCAACCCCTGAAAAACTGTTTTTT. As protein: CSVEVVATPEKLFF.

The rearrangement joins TRBV5-1 to TRBJ2-7; the D gene could be TRBD1 or TRBD2 (5 bases each). The germline CDR1 and CDR2 sequences are SGHRS and YFSETQ. Deletions cut 0 bases from V and 0 bases from J, with 10 bases between. The CDR3 runs 15 residues. In nucleotides, the CDR3 is TGCGCCAGCAGCTTGGAGGGACCTCGCTCCTACGAGCAGTACTTC. This translates into CASSLEGPRSYEQYF. The whole variable domain, remainder taken from reference TRBV5-1 and TRBJ2-7, is KAGVTQTPRYLIKTRGQQVTLSCSPISGHRSVSWYQQTPGQGLQFLFEYFSETQRNKGNFPGRFSGRQFSNSRSEMNVSTLELGDSALYLCASSLEGPRSYEQYFGPGTRLTVT.

This chain joins TRBV7-9 and TRBJ2-3, with no clear D. The length of the CDR3 is 16 residues. Germline assignment: CDR1 SEHNR and CDR2 FQNEAQ (reference sequence). Trimming pared 3 bases from V and 0 bases from J, leaving 13 bases between. The CDR3 DNA reads as TGTGCCAGCAGCTTGCCAACTGGCTCAAGCACAGATACGCAGTATTTT. This encodes CASSLPTGSSTDTQYF. Supplemented by reference TRBV7-9 and TRBJ2-3, the full variable domain reads DTGVSQNPRHKITKRGQNVTFRCDPISEHNRLYWYRQTLGQGPEFLTYFQNEAQLEKSRLLSDRFSAERPKGSFSTLEIQRTEQGDSAMYLCASSLPTGSSTDTQYFGPGTRLTVL.

V usage is TRBV5-1 and J usage is TRBJ2-2, with 8 positions matching TRBD2. V shed 7 bases and J 4 bases; nucleotides not matched to a gene: 6. This CDR3 has 14 residues. From germline, CDR1 is SGHRS and CDR2 YFSETQ. This chain's CDR3 is CASFASGPTGELFF. In nucleotides, the CDR3 is TGCGCCAGCTTCGCTAGCGGGCCCACCGGGGAGCTGTTTTTT.

The chain has TRBV7-9 and TRBJ2-7; 7 bases map to TRBD1. CDR1 SEHNR and CDR2 FQNEAQ come from the germline V gene (reference sequence). The trim removed 6 bases at V and 2 bases at J, leaving 7 bases unmatched. The CDR3 covers 14 residues. CDR3 nucleotide sequence: TGTGCCAGCAGGTCACCGGGACAGCCCTACGAGCAGTACTTC. Its protein product is CASRSPGQPYEQYF.

The chain is built from TRBV25-1 and TRBJ1-1; D unresolved. Germline lookup yields CDR1 MGHDK and CDR2 SYGVNS. This CDR3 is 14 amino acids long. V shed 1 base and J shed 0 bases, with 6 bases lying between them. The CDR3 DNA sequence: TGTGCCAGCAGTGAATCCCGGGTGAACACTGAAGCTTTCTTT. It is translated as CASSESRVNTEAFF.

The genes are TRBV19 and TRBJ1-1; D is unclear. This CDR3 spans 16 amino acids. Per germline, CDR1 LNHDA and CDR2 SQIVND (reference sequence). The V and J ends lost 2 bases and 0 bases respectively, with 13 bases between them. CDR3 amino acids: CASSIFSGPMNTEAFF. DNA for the CDR3: TGTGCCAGTAGTATATTTTCAGGCCCGATGAACACTGAAGCTTTCTTT. Using reference TRBV19 and TRBJ1-1 for the parts outside the CDR3, the full variable domain is DGGITQSPKYLFRKEGQNVTLSCEQNLNHDAMYWYRQDPGQGLRLIYYSQIVNDFQKGDIAEGYSVSREKKESFPLTVTSAQKNPTAFYLCASSIFSGPMNTEAFFGQGTRLTVV.

The chain has TRBV4-1 and TRBJ2-7, with D possibly matching TRBD2 (5 bases). V lost 4 bases to trimming and J lost 5 bases, with 12 bases between them. CDR3 length: 13 amino acids. The germline CDR1 and CDR2 sequences are MGHRA and YSYEKL. CDR3 bases: TGCGCCAGCAGCCCCGCCGGGATCAACGAGCAGTACTTC. Translated: CASSPAGINEQYF.

The chain employs TRBV10-2 and TRBJ2-3; 8 nucleotides align to TRBD2. This CDR3 is 14 amino acids long. Germline-derived CDR1 and CDR2 are WSHSY and SAAADI. J gave up 2 bases and V 5 bases, and 3 bases lay outside the gene matches. The CDR3 region is CASSLAGNTDTQYF. The CDR3 nucleotides are TGCGCCAGCAGTTTAGCGGGAAACACAGATACGCAGTATTTT.

V usage is TRBV9 and J usage is TRBJ1-1; 10 nucleotides line up with TRBD1. Germline assignment: CDR1 SGDLS and CDR2 YYNGEE. With V trimmed by 4 bases and J by 1 base, 4 bases remained unmatched. The CDR3 consists of 15 residues. CDR3 coding DNA: TGTGCCAGCAGCTCACGGACAGGGGGGAACACTGAAGCTTTCTTT. Its translation: CASSSRTGGNTEAFF.

This chain links TRBV15 with TRBJ2-5; a possible D gene is TRBD1 (6 bases). CDR3 length equals 13 residues. The ends were cut back, 5 bases at V and 5 bases at J, with 12 bases in the middle. Germline CDR1 is LNHNV and CDR2 is YYDKDF (reference sequence). This CDR3 is CATSRTAGETQYF. CDR3 bases: TGTGCCACCAGCCGGACAGCCGGGGAGACCCAGTACTTC.

This sequence joins TRBV7-2 and TRBJ2-7, with D unclear. With 2 bases removed from V and 5 bases from J, the gap between germline ends came to 10 bases. This CDR3 spans 13 amino acids. The germline V gene has CDR1 SGHTA and CDR2 FQGNSA. The CDR3 sequence: CASSLLTFNEQYF. CDR3 nucleotides: TGTGCCAGCAGCTTACTAACATTCAACGAGCAGTACTTC.